A single sample gave rise to the 18 T cell receptor beta chains below, sequenced in a study of technical replicates of blood from a few donors. TCRdb's copy holds only in-frame clones and misses some; the assay was immunoSEQ multiplex PCR. Of about 59,000 clones listed, around 85% were seen once; the top ten hold about 5.1%. Sequenced: PBMCs. The receptors come from a human donor in good health. Some clones in this sample may be carry-over from other donors' samples.

This clone was seen only once. This chain links TRBV7-9 with TRBJ1-2; D is unresolved. The germline CDR1 and CDR2 sequences are SEHNR and FQNEAQ (reference sequence). V shed 0 bases and J shed 0 bases, with 14 bases lying between them. CDR3 length equals 17 residues. The CDR3 sequence is CASSLATGVPANYGYTF. The CDR3 DNA is TGTGCCAGCAGCTTAGCAACCGGGGTACCAGCTAACTATGGCTACACCTTC.

V gene TRBV6-6 combines with J gene TRBJ2-2, with 7 bases identical to TRBD1. There are 13 residues in the CDR3. V was pared by 7 bases and J by 7 bases, with 6 bases of the junction left unmatched. Per germline, CDR1 MNHNY and CDR2 SVGAGI (reference sequence). The CDR3 DNA is TGTGCCAGCACTTTCCCAGGGGGCGGGGAGCTGTTTTTT. Translated, it gives CASTFPGGGELFF.

The chain joins TRBV7-3 to TRBJ2-7, with 9 bases identical to TRBD2. From germline, CDR1 is SGHTA and CDR2 FQGTGA. Unmatched junction bases numbered 4, after V lost 2 bases and J lost 5 bases. The CDR3 sequence is 14 residues long. The CDR3, as DNA: TGTGCCAGCAGCTTAGCGGGAGGGCCAAACGAGCAGTACTTC. Its translation: CASSLAGGPNEQYF.

The V gene is TRBV5-8, the J gene TRBJ2-3; tentative D call: TRBD2 (7 bases). V was clipped by 0 bases and J by 6 bases, with 11 bases between them. The CDR3 extends over 14 amino acids. Per the germline V gene, CDR1 is SGHTS and CDR2 is YDEGEE. CDR3 protein: CASSLVGGRDTQYF. CDR3 DNA: TGTGCCAGCAGCTTGGTCGGGGGGCGGGATACGCAGTATTTT.

V gene TRBV7-2 combines with J gene TRBJ1-1, with D hard to call. Per germline, CDR1 SGHTA and CDR2 FQGNSA. Trimming took off 5 bases at V and 1 base at J, with 17 bases between the two ends. This CDR3 comprises 16 residues. CDR3 in amino acids: CASSPRASGPNTEAFF. Here the CDR3 DNA reads TGTGCCAGCAGCCCGCGGGCCTCCGGGCCGAACACTGAAGCTTTCTTT.

The chain has TRBV7-2 and TRBJ1-2, with TRBD1 matching 7 bases. Germline V CDR1 and CDR2: SGHTA, FQGNSA. V gave up 6 bases and J gave up 4 bases; unmatched junction bases: 5. This CDR3 has 13 residues. CDR3 nucleotides: TGTGCCAGCAGACTAGGACAGGTCTATGGCTACACCTTC. As protein: CASRLGQVYGYTF.

The genes are TRBV7-8 and TRBJ2-5; TRBD2 agrees at 12 bases. V gave up 5 bases and J gave up 2 bases; unmatched junction bases: 6. This CDR3 is built from 16 residues. Germline V gene sequence: CDR1 SGHVS, CDR2 FQNEAQ. The CDR3 DNA reads TGTGCCAGCAGCGGTAGACTAGCGGGGGTTCAAGAGACCCAGTACTTC. This codes for CASSGRLAGVQETQYF.

The chain carries TRBV7-7 and TRBJ2-7, with D perhaps TRBD2 (6 bases). V shed 6 bases and J shed 4 bases, with 13 bases lying between them. CDR3 size: 13 residues. Germline lookup yields CDR1 SSHAT and CDR2 FNYEAQ (reference sequence). The CDR3 sequence is CASSEGGGYEQYF. CDR3 nucleotide sequence: TGTGCCAGCAGTGAGGGTGGAGGGTACGAGCAGTACTTC.

The chain carries TRBV11-2 and TRBJ2-7; perhaps TRBD2 as D (7 bases). The CDR3 has 13 amino acids. Trimming shortened V by 7 bases and J by 3 bases, and 13 bases separated the two germline ends. Germline CDR1 reads SGHAT; CDR2 reads FQNNGV. The CDR3 sequence: CASTGGGLYEQYF. The CDR3 DNA reads TGTGCCAGCACTGGCGGGGGCCTCTACGAGCAGTACTTC.

A remark on this clone: At one of its ends the junction is not consistent with the germline gene, which may arise from a read error. The chain links TRBV15 to TRBJ1-1; tentatively, D is TRBD1 (6 bases). The CDR3 length is 15 residues. The germline V gene has CDR1 LNHNV and CDR2 YYDKDF (reference sequence). The DNA of the CDR3 is TGTGCCACCAGCAGAGATCCAGGGGTGAACGCTGAAGCTTTCTTT. It specifies CATSRDPGVNAEAFF.

The chain joins TRBV7-9 to TRBJ2-3; 8 nucleotides line up with TRBD2. V was pared by 6 bases and J by 2 bases, with 13 bases of the junction left unmatched. This CDR3 is 17 amino acids long. Germline V CDR1 and CDR2: SEHNR, FQNEAQ (reference sequence). The chain's CDR3 is CASSFRGGAGATDTQYF. CDR3 DNA sequence: TGTGCCAGCAGTTTCCGGGGGGGAGCGGGGGCCACAGATACGCAGTATTTT.

Of note for this clone: The identical CDR3 is also encoded by other nucleotide sequences in the sample. The DNA for the CDR3 is TGTGCCATCAGCGAGGGCCCAAGCAATCAGCCCCAGCATTTT. Translated, it gives CAISEGPSNQPQHF. This chain links TRBV10-3 with TRBJ1-5; D unresolved. The CDR3 is made up of 14 amino acids. Trimming stripped 6 bases from V and 1 base from J, with 10 bases between. Germline-derived CDR1 and CDR2 are ENHRY and SYGVKD.

This rearrangement joins TRBV7-2 to TRBJ2-7; no definite D call. The CDR3 extends over 13 amino acids. Trimming took off 7 bases at V and 4 bases at J, with 14 bases between the two ends. Per the germline V gene, CDR1 is SGHTA and CDR2 is FQGNSA. The CDR3 protein is CASTLPGRYEQYF. CDR3 DNA sequence: TGTGCCAGCACCCTCCCAGGCCGGTACGAGCAGTACTTC.

The V call is TRBV7-2, the J call TRBJ1-6; D unclear. Per germline, CDR1 SGHTA and CDR2 FQGNSA. The V end lost 4 bases, the J end lost 10 bases, and 14 bases lay between the germline ends. The CDR3 has 14 amino acids. The CDR3 nucleotides read TGTGCCAGCAGCTCAAGTGAGGGCAACTCACCCCTCCACTTT. It encodes CASSSSEGNSPLHF.

The rearrangement uses TRBV11-2 and TRBJ2-1; tentative D call: TRBD2 (6 bases). V was cut by 5 bases and J by 7 bases, with 24 bases left in between. Per germline, CDR1 SGHAT and CDR2 FQNNGV. CDR3 size: 17 residues. CDR3: CASSPRGTGGIGNEQFF. In nucleotides, the CDR3 is TGTGCCAGCAGCCCCCGAGGTACTGGCGGGATTGGAAATGAGCAGTTCTTC.

The J gene is TRBJ1-1, the V gene TRBV10-3; D perhaps matches TRBD1 (6 bases). Germline V gene lookup returns CDR1 ENHRY and CDR2 SYGVKD. The CDR3 length is 13 residues. The V gene lost 7 bases and the J gene lost 1 base, with 10 bases spanning the gap. CDR3 loop: CAIKGVGNTEAFF. CDR3 DNA sequence: TGTGCCATCAAGGGGGTGGGGAACACTGAAGCTTTCTTT.

This clone was detected only once. This chain connects TRBV29-1 to TRBJ2-1; maybe TRBD1 (6 bases). The ends were cut back, 7 bases at V and 4 bases at J, with 11 bases in the middle. This CDR3 region has 12 residues. Germline V CDR1 and CDR2: SQVTM, ANQGSEA. CDR3 amino acids: CSAGQIYNEQFF. CDR3 bases: TGCAGCGCCGGACAGATTTACAATGAGCAGTTCTTC.

The J gene is TRBJ2-7, the V gene TRBV5-1; maybe TRBD1 (6 bases). Germline-derived CDR1 and CDR2 are SGHRS and YFSETQ. V shed 1 base and J shed 3 bases, with 11 bases lying between them. The CDR3 has 14 residues. Written as DNA, the CDR3 is TGCGCCAGCAGCTTGCCGGGACAACTCTACGAGCAGTACTTC. It yields the protein CASSLPGQLYEQYF.